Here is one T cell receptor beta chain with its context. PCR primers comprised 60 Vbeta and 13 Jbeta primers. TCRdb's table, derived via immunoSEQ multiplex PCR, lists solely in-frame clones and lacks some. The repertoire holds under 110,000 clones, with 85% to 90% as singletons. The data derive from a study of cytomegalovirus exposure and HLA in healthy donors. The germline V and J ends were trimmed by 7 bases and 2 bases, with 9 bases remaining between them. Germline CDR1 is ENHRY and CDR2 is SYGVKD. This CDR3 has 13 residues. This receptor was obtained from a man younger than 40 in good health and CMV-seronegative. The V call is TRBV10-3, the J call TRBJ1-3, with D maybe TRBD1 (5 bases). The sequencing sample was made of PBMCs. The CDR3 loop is CAINTGAGNTIYF. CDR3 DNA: TGTGCCATCAATACAGGAGCTGGAAACACCATATATTTT.